This T cell receptor (beta chain) was recorded in a study of OX40 agonist ivuxolimab in advanced cancers. General study findings and limits: Expanded clones were, on average, more numerous in CD8+ T cells than in CD4+.

Baseline, cycle 4 day 1, and cycle 7 day 1 were the blood sampling points. CDR3 length: 15 residues. Germline trimming cut 6 bases from V and 6 bases from J; bases unmatched to any gene: 5. CDR1 and CDR2 from the germline V gene are MNHEY and SVGAGI. In the case of this clone: Its antigen is as yet unknown.

Produced via immunoSEQ multiplex PCR; TCRdb's table is partial and in-frame only. The profile shows nearly 95,000 clones, 94% of them singletons. The chain links TRBV6-5 to TRBJ2-1, with 13 bases aligning to TRBD2. The starting material was CD4+ or CD8+ T cells sorted from blood, obtained in a trial of the OX40 agonist ivuxolimab. The sequence came from an adult with an advanced solid tumor such as melanoma, head and neck, liver or kidney cancer. DNA for the CDR3: TGTGCCAGCAGACGGACTAGCGGGGGAGGCAATGAGCAGTTCTTC. This gives the protein CASRRTSGGGNEQFF.